The source of this T cell receptor beta chain is a study of shared clonotypes between healthy human individuals. Worth noting for this clone: Its antigen is as yet unknown.

Naive CD8 cells were CD45RO-negative, positively selected for CCR7, excluding terminally differentiated effector memory CD45RA+ cells. General study points: The rarefaction results pointed to incomplete sorted-subset sequencing despite large depth.

Libraries were prepared by immunoSEQ multiplex PCR; TCRdb keeps only in-frame clonotypes and omits some of them. Counted here are just over 2,000,000 clones, about 95% occurring once; the ten biggest clones make up roughly 1%. Germline trimming cut 3 bases from V and 4 bases from J; bases unmatched to any gene: 5. CDR1 and CDR2 from the germline V gene are MNHEY and SMNVEV (reference sequence). The length of the CDR3 is 15 residues. The TCR originated in a man younger than 30 in good health. The gene calls are TRBV27 and TRBJ2-2, with 7 positions matching TRBD2. Sequenced sample: naive CD8+ T cells sorted from blood. The CDR3: CASSLNGGFTGELFF. The CDR3 DNA reads as TGTGCCAGCAGTTTGAACGGGGGGTTCACCGGGGAGCTGTTTTTT.